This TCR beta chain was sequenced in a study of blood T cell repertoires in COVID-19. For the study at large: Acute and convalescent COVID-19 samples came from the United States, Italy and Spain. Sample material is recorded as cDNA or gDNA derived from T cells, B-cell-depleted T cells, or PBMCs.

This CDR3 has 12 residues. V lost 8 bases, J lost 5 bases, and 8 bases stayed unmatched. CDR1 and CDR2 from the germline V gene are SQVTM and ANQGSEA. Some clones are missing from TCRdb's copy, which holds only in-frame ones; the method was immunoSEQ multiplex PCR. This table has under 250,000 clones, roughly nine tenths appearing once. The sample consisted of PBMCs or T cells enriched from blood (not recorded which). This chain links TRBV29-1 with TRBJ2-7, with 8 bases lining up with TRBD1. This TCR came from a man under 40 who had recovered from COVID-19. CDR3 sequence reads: CSFRTGSHEQYF. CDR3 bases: TGCAGCTTTAGGACAGGGTCCCACGAGCAGTACTTC.